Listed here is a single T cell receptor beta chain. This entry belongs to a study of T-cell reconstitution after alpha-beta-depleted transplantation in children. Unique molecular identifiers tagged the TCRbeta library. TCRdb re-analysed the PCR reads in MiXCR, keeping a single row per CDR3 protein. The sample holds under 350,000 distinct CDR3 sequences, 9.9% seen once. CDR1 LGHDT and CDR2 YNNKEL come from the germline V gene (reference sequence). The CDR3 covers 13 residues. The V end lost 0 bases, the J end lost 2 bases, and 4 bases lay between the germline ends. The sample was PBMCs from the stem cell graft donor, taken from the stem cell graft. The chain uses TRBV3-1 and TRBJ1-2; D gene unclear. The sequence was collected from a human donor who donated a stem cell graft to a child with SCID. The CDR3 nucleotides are TGTGCCAGCAGCCAAGATCACAACTATGGCTACACCTTC. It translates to CASSQDHNYGYTF. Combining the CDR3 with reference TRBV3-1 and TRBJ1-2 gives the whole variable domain DTAVSQTPKYLVTQMGNDKSIKCEQNLGHDTMYWYKQDSKKFLKIMFSYNNKELIINETVPNRFSPKSPDKAHLNLHINSLELGDSAVYFCASSQDHNYGYTFGSGTRLTVV.